Listed below are T cell receptor beta chains from one sample, sequenced in a study of blood T cell repertoires in COVID-19. The repertoire was sequenced with immunoSEQ multiplex PCR; TCRdb's copy has only in-frame clones and lacks some. The repertoire holds hundreds of thousands of clones, with approximately 90% as singletons. The sequenced sample consisted of PBMCs or T cells enriched from blood (not recorded which). The receptors come from a woman younger than 30 who had recovered from COVID-19. CDR3s include the opening cysteine and the closing phenylalanine or tryptophan. D genes are given only for firm matches. Size tells how often a clone was seen (once, few, many) or the class of an expanded clone, and some rows leave it out.

abundance	len	v_gene	d_gene	j_gene	CDR3nt	CDR3aa
-	14	TRBV7-9	TRBD1	TRBJ2-3	TGTGCCAGCAGCTTAACAGGGGGGAGCGATACGCAGTATTTT	CASSLTGGSDTQYF
-	17	TRBV10-1	TRBD1	TRBJ1-3	TGCGCCAGCAGTGATATGAAGGGGGCGTCGGGGGGAAACACCATATATTTT	CASSDMKGASGGNTIYF
-	14	TRBV28	TRBD1	TRBJ2-7	TGTGCCAGCAGTTTCGACAGGGCCGCCCGCGAGCAGTACTTC	CASSFDRAAREQYF
-	14	TRBV6-5	TRBD1	TRBJ1-1	TGTGCCAGCAGCCGGACAGGGGCTGCCACTGAAGCTTTCTTT	CASSRTGAATEAFF
-	18	TRBV11-2	TRBD2	TRBJ2-3	TGTGCCAGCAGCTTACTACGGACTAGCGGGGGGGCTAAAGGTACGCAGTATTTT	CASSLLRTSGGAKGTQYF
-	15	TRBV19	-	TRBJ2-1	TGTGCCAGTAGTATACTTCGAGCTTCCTACAATGAGCAGTTCTTC	CASSILRASYNEQFF
-	16	TRBV2	TRBD1	TRBJ1-2	TGTGCCAGCAGTTTCCTCGGACAGGGGGCGTATGGTGGCTACACCTTC	CASSFLGQGAYGGYTF
few	16	TRBV21-1	-	TRBJ2-1	TGTGCCAGCAGCGGGAACAGGGAGAGCTCCTACAATGAGCAGTTCTTC	CASSGNRESSYNEQFF
-	15	TRBV2	TRBD2	TRBJ2-5	TGTGCCACCCAAGGTGGTAGCGGGGGCCAAGAGACCCAGTACTTC	CATQGGSGGQETQYF
-	12	TRBV5-5	-	TRBJ2-1	TGTGCCAGCCGGAGCTCCTACAATGAGCAGTTCTTC	CASRSSYNEQFF
-	18	TRBV4-1	TRBD1	TRBJ1-1	TGCGCCAGCAGCCCTAGTAGCAGGACAGGGGACTTGAACACTGAAGCTTTCTTT	CASSPSSRTGDLNTEAFF
-	12	TRBV19	-	TRBJ1-1	TGTGCCATAGGCTGGGGGGGCACTGAAGCTTTCTTT	CAIGWGGTEAFF
-	11	TRBV19	-	TRBJ1-2	TGTGCCAGCTCCCGGAGGGATGGCTACACCTTC	CASSRRDGYTF
-	16	TRBV27	-	TRBJ2-2	TGTGCCAGCAGTTTATCCAGGTTCTCGGACACCGGGGAGCTGTTTTTT	CASSLSRFSDTGELFF
-	16	TRBV7-2	TRBD2	TRBJ2-3	TGTGCCAGCAGATCTCCGGGACTAGCGGGAATTAATACGCAGTATTTT	CASRSPGLAGINTQYF
-	14	TRBV11-2	-	TRBJ2-2	TGTGCCAGCAGCTTAGACAGGGGAACCGGGGAGCTGTTTTTT	CASSLDRGTGELFF
-	18	TRBV6-2/TRBV6-3	-	TRBJ2-2	TGTGCCAGCAGTTACGGTCTACTAGTTTTCGCGAACACCGGGGAGCTGTTTTTT	CASSYGLLVFANTGELFF
-	13	TRBV7-8	-	TRBJ1-5	TGTGCCAGCAGCTTAGCCGGAGATCAGCCCCAGCATTTT	CASSLAGDQPQHF
-	18	TRBV4-2	-	TRBJ2-6	TGTGCCAGCAGCCAAGGGAGTCAGGGGTTGTCTGGGGCCAACGTCCTGACTTTC	CASSQGSQGLSGANVLTF
-	16	TRBV6-2/TRBV6-3	-	TRBJ2-3	TGTGCCAGCAGTTACTCGATACGACAGGACACAGATACGCAGTATTTT	CASSYSIRQDTDTQYF
-	15	TRBV20-1	TRBD1	TRBJ1-4	TGCAGTGCTAGTGACCCGACAGGGCCCGGTGAAAAACTGTTTTTT	CSASDPTGPGEKLFF
-	13	TRBV18	-	TRBJ1-2	TGTGCCAGCTCACCACTTAGGGGTAGTGGCTACACCTTC	CASSPLRGSGYTF
few	14	TRBV9	TRBD1	TRBJ1-5	TGTGCCAGCAGCGTAGCCCCAGGGGGAGAGCCCCAGCATTTT	CASSVAPGGEPQHF
-	21	TRBV7-3	TRBD1	TRBJ2-6	TGTGCCAGCAGCAAAAGAACCCCCGGGACAGGGGAACGCTCTGGGGCCAACGTCCTGACTTTC	CASSKRTPGTGERSGANVLTF
-	15	TRBV9	-	TRBJ2-5	TGTGCCAGCAGCGTAGCTCCCAACTTCGGAGAGACCCAGTACTTC	CASSVAPNFGETQYF
-	16	TRBV4-3	-	TRBJ1-1	TGCGCCAGCAGCCAAGATCGGGGGGCAATGGGCACTGAAGCTTTCTTT	CASSQDRGAMGTEAFF
-	14	TRBV7-2	-	TRBJ1-1	TGTGCCAGCAGTCTTAACTTCATATACACTGAAGCTTTCTTT	CASSLNFIYTEAFF
few	15	TRBV2	TRBD1	TRBJ2-1	TGTGCCAGCAGATCAACAGGGGGAAAAGGCAATGAGCAGTTCTTC	CASRSTGGKGNEQFF
once	16	TRBV7-6	-	TRBJ2-1	TGTGCCAGCAGCCCCAGTAACGGGAGAGCGGGCAATGAGCAGTTCTTC	CASSPSNGRAGNEQFF
-	15	TRBV4-2	-	TRBJ1-2	TGTGCCAGCAGCCAAGATCGCGGGTTTCACTATGGCTACACCTTC	CASSQDRGFHYGYTF
-	12	TRBV7-9	-	TRBJ1-1	TGTGCCAGCAGCTCCCGAGGGACTGAAGCTTTCTTT	CASSSRGTEAFF
few	14	TRBV30	-	TRBJ1-1	TGTGCCTGGAGTTTGGGCAGGGGGAACACTGAAGCTTTCTTT	CAWSLGRGNTEAFF
-	16	TRBV4-3	-	TRBJ1-1	TGCGCCAGCAGCCAAGATGGAGCCGGGTTAGTACTCGAAGCTTTCTTT	CASSQDGAGLVLEAFF
-	15	TRBV15	TRBD1	TRBJ2-5	TGTGCCACCAGCCGACAGACGACAGGGGTCGAGACCCAGTACTTC	CATSRQTTGVETQYF
-	17	TRBV19	TRBD1	TRBJ1-2	TGTGCCAGTAGTTGGGGGACAGGGAGCAGCATTTTCTATGGCTACACCTTC	CASSWGTGSSIFYGYTF
once	16	TRBV28	TRBD2	TRBJ2-7	TGTGCCAGCAGTTTATTCCTAGCGGGGGCCCTTGAGCAGCAGTACTTC	CASSLFLAGALEQQYF
-	15	TRBV20-1	TRBD2	TRBJ2-7	TGCAGTGCTAGTGTCCAACCTAGCGGAACCTACGAGCAGTACTTC	CSASVQPSGTYEQYF
once	15	TRBV3-1/TRBV3-2	TRBD1	TRBJ1-3	TGTGCCAGCAGCCCGTGGGACAGCTCTGGAAACACCATATATTTT	CASSPWDSSGNTIYF
-	11	TRBV2	TRBD1	TRBJ2-7	TGTGCCTCCCGGCAGGGGGAACGGCAGTACTTC	CASRQGERQYF